This entry lists 26 T cell receptor beta chains sequenced from one sample in a study of beta chain features in type 1 diabetes (dated by TCRdb to the late 2010s). Results and caveats for the whole study, not just this receptor: A moderate but significant shortening of TCRB CDR3 length was observed in type 1 diabetes patients in all four CD4+ subsets.

Library preparation employed the immunoSEQ multiplex PCR assay. The High Capacity cDNA Reverse Transcription Kit was used to reverse transcribe all of the isolated RNA, meaning that expressed TCRB transcripts were what got sequenced. Not all clones reach the TCRdb copy of this immuneACCESS table, which keeps in-frame sequences only. Checked studies attribute under half of the gap to unresolved V genes and leave the rest unexplained. This sample is represented by 250,000 to 300,000 clones; approximately 15% of them were singletons. The top ten clones comprise about 0.015% of the sample. No cognate antigen is known for these TCRs. Input material: naive CD4+ T cells from blood. The cell subset or site label corresponds to: true naive CD4+ T cells. All receptors derive from a man aged 25-45 years with type 1 diabetes.

This clone was picked up a small number of times. This chain uses TRBV30 with TRBJ1-5; 7 nucleotides agree with TRBD1. Trimming cost V 0 bases and J 1 base; bases outside gene matches: 6. The CDR3 runs 16 residues. Germline V gene sequence: CDR1 GTSNPN, CDR2 SVGIG (reference sequence). The CDR3 reads CAWSVQTGLSNQPQHF. As DNA, the CDR3 is TGTGCCTGGAGTGTACAGACAGGGCTGAGCAATCAGCCCCAGCATTTT.

The table lists this clone with a few counts. The chain carries TRBV9 and TRBJ2-7; D unclear. Trimming took off 0 bases at V and 0 bases at J, with 4 bases between the two ends. The germline V gene encodes CDR1 SGDLS and CDR2 YYNGEE. CDR3 length equals 13 residues. CDR3 amino acids: CASSVADSYEQYF. CDR3 bases: TGTGCCAGCAGCGTAGCAGACTCCTACGAGCAGTACTTC.

This clone has a handful of counts. V usage is TRBV7-6 and J usage is TRBJ2-3, with TRBD2 matching 12 bases. The germline CDR1 and CDR2 sequences are SGHVS and FNYEAQ. V lost 5 bases to trimming and J lost 1 base; unmatched junction nucleotides: 10. The CDR3 loop spans 18 amino acids. The CDR3 region is CASSPASGRALGTDTQYF. In DNA, the CDR3 is TGTGCCAGCAGCCCCGCTAGCGGGAGGGCCCTCGGCACAGATACGCAGTATTTT. The variable domain in full, completed from reference TRBV7-6 and TRBJ2-3, reads GAGVSQSPRYKVTKRGQDVALRCDPISGHVSLYWYRQALGQGPEFLTYFNYEAQQDKSGLPNDRFSAERPEGSISTLTIQRTEQRDSAMYRCASSPASGRALGTDTQYFGPGTRLTVL.

This chain uses TRBV5-6 with TRBJ2-1, with TRBD2 matching over 8 bases. The CDR3 spans 17 residues. V lost 3 bases, J lost 4 bases, and 12 bases stayed unmatched. CDR1 is SGHDT, CDR2 YYEEEE, per germline. CDR3 coding DNA: TGTGCCAGCAGCTCCGCGCGGGGGGCTACCCGATACAATGAGCAGTTCTTC. It codes for CASSSARGATRYNEQFF.

This chain joins TRBV27 and TRBJ1-2, with TRBD1 matching over 8 bases. Trimming removed 5 bases from V and 7 bases from J; junction bases left unmatched: 9. Germline CDR1 and CDR2: MNHEY and SMNVEV (reference sequence). The CDR3 has 14 amino acids. In DNA, the CDR3 is TGTGCCAGCAGTACAGGGGGAGTTCCGGGTGGCTACACCTTC. Translating gives CASSTGGVPGGYTF.

The chain combines TRBV7-9 with TRBJ2-1; 9 bases fit TRBD2. The germline CDR1 and CDR2 sequences are SEHNR and FQNEAQ (reference sequence). The J segment lost 6 bases and the V segment lost 3 bases, leaving 3 bases of the junction unmatched. The CDR3 contains 14 residues. CDR3 sequence (DNA): TGTGCCAGCAGCTTGGGACTAGCACTCAATGAGCAGTTCTTC. Translated, it gives CASSLGLALNEQFF. Complete variable domain (other parts from reference TRBV7-9 and TRBJ2-1): DTGVSQNPRHKITKRGQNVTFRCDPISEHNRLYWYRQTLGQGPEFLTYFQNEAQLEKSRLLSDRFSAERPKGSFSTLEIQRTEQGDSAMYLCASSLGLALNEQFFGPGTRLTVL.

This clone has just a few counts. At the DNA level, this CDR3 is encoded by other sequences in the same sample as well. The rearrangement joins TRBV14 to TRBJ2-5; possible D gene TRBD2, 5 bases. From germline, CDR1 is SGHDN and CDR2 FVKESK. Deletions cut 2 bases from V and 4 bases from J, with 5 bases between. The CDR3 length is 12 residues. This chain's CDR3 is CASSQRGETQYF. Here the CDR3 DNA reads TGTGCCAGCAGCCAACGGGGAGAGACCCAGTACTTC.

The chain is built from TRBV9 and TRBJ2-1; maybe TRBD2 (6 bases). V lost 3 bases and J lost 2, with 12 bases in between. CDR3 length: 15 residues. Germline V lookup: CDR1 SGDLS, CDR2 YYNGEE. The chain's CDR3 is CASSEARGTYNEQFF. The CDR3 nucleotides read TGTGCCAGCAGCGAGGCCCGGGGGACCTACAATGAGCAGTTCTTC.

As regards this clone: Other DNA sequences within the sample encode an identical CDR3. CDR3 sequence (DNA): TGTGCCTGGAGTGTAGGCGGGGATACGCAGTATTTT. Amino acids: CAWSVGGDTQYF. This chain joins TRBV30 and TRBJ2-3, with D possibly TRBD2 on 5 matching bases. This CDR3 is built from 12 residues. Germline CDR1 GTSNPN, CDR2 SVGIG (reference sequence). Trimming left V 0 bases short and J 6 bases short, with 7 bases between.

This clone was observed a few times. The CDR3, as DNA: TGCGCCAGCAGCTTGACCGACAGGTTCACAGATACGCAGTATTTT. Encoded protein: CASSLTDRFTDTQYF. This rearrangement joins TRBV5-1 to TRBJ2-3; D is perhaps TRBD1 (6 bases). V dropped 1 base and J dropped 2 bases, with 11 bases sitting between them. This CDR3 spans 15 amino acids. CDR1 and CDR2 from the germline V gene are SGHRS and YFSETQ.

The chain couples TRBV5-1 to TRBJ2-1; D might be TRBD1 (6 bases). CDR3 length: 15 amino acids. Trimming removed 5 bases at V and 7 bases at J, with 19 bases between. The germline V gene has CDR1 SGHRS and CDR2 YFSETQ. As DNA, the CDR3 is TGCGCCAGCAGGTCTACAGGGTCGAATATGAATGAGCAGTTCTTC. Amino acid sequence: CASRSTGSNMNEQFF.

The table lists this clone with a few counts. This rearrangement joins TRBV18 to TRBJ1-1, with D unresolved. The CDR3 loop spans 13 amino acids. Looked up from germline, CDR1 is KGHSH and CDR2 is LQKENI. Trimming left V 1 base short and J 1 base short, with 4 bases between. CDR3 residues: CASSPLGNTEAFF. Here the CDR3 DNA reads TGTGCCAGCTCACCACTCGGGAACACTGAAGCTTTCTTT.

CDR3 protein: CASSPGTSGPYEQYF. The CDR3 bases are TGTGCCAGCAGTCCCGGGACTAGCGGACCCTACGAGCAGTACTTC. The rearrangement links TRBV27 to TRBJ2-7, with 11 bases fitting TRBD2. Germline CDR1 MNHEY, CDR2 SMNVEV (reference sequence). V was pared by 5 bases and J by 2 bases, with 5 bases of the junction left unmatched. This CDR3 region has 15 residues.

This clone occurred a few times. V and J are TRBV19 and TRBJ2-1, with 8 bases matching TRBD2. V trimming: 7 bases; J trimming: 9 bases; junction bases outside the gene matches: 8. CDR1 and CDR2 from the germline V gene are LNHDA and SQIVND (reference sequence). The CDR3 spans 13 residues. The CDR3, as DNA: TGTGCCAGTAAAACTAGCGGAGGTAGTGAGCAGTTCTTC. It codes for CASKTSGGSEQFF.

This clone showed up just a few times. The chain's CDR3 is CASSPDGQENQPQHF. CDR3 DNA sequence: TGTGCCAGCAGCCCGGACGGACAGGAAAATCAGCCCCAGCATTTT. The chain uses TRBV9 and TRBJ1-5; 7 positions match TRBD1. The CDR3 runs to 15 residues. V shed 4 bases, J shed 4 bases, and the junction held 8 bases outside the gene matches. Germline loops: CDR1 SGDLS, CDR2 YYNGEE.

This clone has more than one count but fewer than ten. The chain joins TRBV30 to TRBJ2-7; D ambiguous. Looked up from germline, CDR1 is GTSNPN and CDR2 is SVGIG (reference sequence). V lost 2 bases and J 2 bases, leaving 7 bases between the germline ends. This CDR3 is built from 12 residues. CDR3 loop: CAWSPAAYEQYF. DNA of the CDR3: TGTGCCTGGAGTCCCGCGGCCTACGAGCAGTACTTC.

The rearrangement uses TRBV29-1 and TRBJ2-3, with TRBD1 identical over 10 bases. Germline-derived CDR1 and CDR2 are SQVTM and ANQGSEA. This CDR3 region has 14 residues. Trimming at V came to 3 bases and at J to 2 bases, leaving 2 bases not matched to a gene. The CDR3 coding sequence is TGCAGCGTTGAGGACAGGGGGTTCACAGATACGCAGTATTTT. Its protein is CSVEDRGFTDTQYF.

This clone was counted only a few times. The rearrangement joins TRBV4-3 to TRBJ1-2, with a possible D match to TRBD1 (6 bases). Per the germline V gene, CDR1 is LGHNA and CDR2 is YSLEER. This CDR3 is 16 amino acids long. V was clipped by 0 bases and J by 6 bases, with 17 bases between them. The CDR3 sequence: CASSQDRLLDRNGYTF. The DNA of the CDR3 is TGCGCCAGCAGCCAAGATCGGTTGCTGGACAGAAATGGCTACACCTTC.

This clone was detected a few times. V gene TRBV7-3 combines with J gene TRBJ2-3; D might be TRBD2 (5 bases). The CDR3 has 15 residues. V was clipped by 5 bases and J by 1 base, with 13 bases between them. Germline lookup yields CDR1 SGHTA and CDR2 FQGTGA. Here the CDR3 DNA reads TGTGCCAGCAGCGCGGGTGGACCTCGCACAGATACGCAGTATTTT. The encoded protein is CASSAGGPRTDTQYF.

The rearrangement joins TRBV11-3 to TRBJ2-2, with TRBD2 matching over 10 bases. Germline CDR1 is SGHNT and CDR2 is YENEEA. The V gene end was trimmed by 1 base and the J gene end by 6 bases; junction bases not matched to a gene: 8. The CDR3 consists of 17 residues. CDR3 sequence: CASSLGASGLASGELFF. DNA for the CDR3: TGTGCCAGCAGCTTAGGAGCCTCGGGACTAGCGTCCGGGGAGCTGTTTTTT.

Concerning this clone itself: A read error may produce the germline difference seen at one junction end. This chain joins TRBV6-5 and TRBJ2-5; no clear D gene. The CDR3 has 11 residues. CDR1 is MNHEY and CDR2 is SVGAGI in the germline V gene. The CDR3 bases are TGTGCCATCAGTGAGTCGGAGACCCAGTACTTC. It codes for CAISESETQYF.

This clone was seen only a few times. The chain has TRBV29-1 and TRBJ2-1; 7 nucleotides match TRBD2. This CDR3 is 13 amino acids long. From germline, CDR1 is SQVTM and CDR2 ANQGSEA. Unmatched junction bases numbered 6, after V lost 2 bases and J lost 8 bases. The CDR3 DNA is TGCAGCGTTGAAACGGGGGGAGGGGATGAGCAGTTCTTC. Translating gives CSVETGGGDEQFF.

This clone showed up just a few times. The chain joins TRBV28 to TRBJ2-1, with 10 bases lining up with TRBD2. Germline-derived CDR1 and CDR2 are MDHEN and SYDVKM. The CDR3 is 14 amino acids. J was trimmed by 5 bases and V by 6 bases; bases with no gene match: 4. For the CDR3, the DNA is TGTGCCAGCAGAAATAGCGGGAGGCACAATGAGCAGTTCTTC. Translated, it gives CASRNSGRHNEQFF.

This clone turned up a few times. This chain uses TRBV9 with TRBJ2-7; 14 bases fit TRBD2. The V segment lost 7 bases and the J segment 3 bases; nucleotides outside the gene matches: 3. Looked up from germline, CDR1 is SGDLS and CDR2 is YYNGEE. CDR3 length: 14 amino acids. The CDR3 sequence: CASGTSGSFYEQYF. In DNA form, the CDR3 reads TGTGCCAGCGGGACTAGCGGGAGTTTCTACGAGCAGTACTTC. Full variable domain (remainder filled in from reference TRBV9 and TRBJ2-7): DSGVTQTPKHLITATGQRVTLRCSPRSGDLSVYWYQQSLDQGLQFLIQYYNGEERAKGNILERFSAQQFPDLHSELNLSSLELGDSALYFCASGTSGSFYEQYFGPGTRLTVT.

This clone has only a few counts. This chain joins TRBV6-6 and TRBJ2-7; the match to TRBD1 covers 7 bases. J was trimmed by 5 bases and V by 3 bases; bases with no gene match: 10. Per germline, CDR1 MNHNY and CDR2 SVGAGI (reference sequence). This CDR3 contains 15 residues. CDR3: CASSYLTRQGHEQYF. The CDR3 nucleotides are TGTGCCAGCAGTTATCTAACCCGACAGGGCCACGAGCAGTACTTC.

The sample holds a few counts of this clone. The rearrangement uses TRBV19 and TRBJ2-1; TRBD2 aligns across 8 bases. CDR3 size: 15 residues. Trimming took 6 bases from V and 6 from J; bases not matched to a gene: 10. The V gene's germline CDR1 is LNHDA and CDR2 SQIVND (reference sequence). In DNA form, the CDR3 reads TGTGCCAGTAGCCTGAGCGGGAGAGGTGCCAATGAGCAGTTCTTC. Translating gives CASSLSGRGANEQFF.